The next 30 T cell receptor beta chains were all read from a single sample in a study of cytotoxic CD8 clonotypes in ibrutinib-treated CLL. This table comes from immunoSEQ multiplex PCR, and its TCRdb copy is limited to in-frame clones, with some not included. Of around 130,000 clones listed, approximately 80% were seen once; the top ten hold less than 4%. The starting material was PBMCs, obtained after 24 months of ibrutinib treatment. These receptors all stem from a human donor with chronic lymphocytic leukemia.

This chain uses TRBV5-1 with TRBJ2-3; a possible D gene is TRBD1 (5 bases). Trimming took off 2 bases at V and 6 bases at J, with 19 bases between the two ends. Per the germline V gene, CDR1 is SGHRS and CDR2 is YFSETQ. The CDR3 runs 16 residues. As DNA, the CDR3 is TGCGCCAGCAGCTTCGGAAGGGGCCCTCAGAGGGATACGCAGTATTTT. Protein product: CASSFGRGPQRDTQYF. Complete variable domain (other parts from reference TRBV5-1 and TRBJ2-3): KAGVTQTPRYLIKTRGQQVTLSCSPISGHRSVSWYQQTPGQGLQFLFEYFSETQRNKGNFPGRFSGRQFSNSRSEMNVSTLELGDSALYLCASSFGRGPQRDTQYFGPGTRLTVL.

This clone was seen only once. The chain carries TRBV18 and TRBJ2-4, with D perhaps TRBD1 or TRBD2 (5 bases each). Germline lookup yields CDR1 KGHSH and CDR2 LQKENI. This CDR3 is built from 13 residues. Trimming shortened V by 8 bases and J by 8 bases, and 16 bases separated the two germline ends. CDR3: CASTRAQGDIQYF. The DNA for the CDR3 is TGTGCCAGCACCCGAGCCCAGGGAGACATTCAGTACTTC.

This chain joins TRBV4-2 and TRBJ2-4; 8 nucleotides match TRBD1. Unmatched junction bases numbered 7, after V lost 6 bases and J lost 3 bases. CDR1 and CDR2 from the germline V gene are LGHNA and YNFKEQ. This CDR3 has 15 residues. Here the CDR3 DNA reads TGTGCCAGCAGTCCCACCGGGACAGGCAAAAACATTCAGTACTTC. Protein product: CASSPTGTGKNIQYF.

The chain links TRBV4-2 to TRBJ1-4, with TRBD1 identical over 7 bases. With 0 bases clipped from V and 0 bases from J, the junction kept 10 bases outside the gene matches. Germline loops: CDR1 LGHNA, CDR2 YNFKEQ. The CDR3 sequence is 19 residues long. The CDR3: CASSQDPSGTGATNEKLFF. CDR3 in DNA: TGTGCCAGCAGCCAAGATCCCTCGGGCACAGGGGCAACTAATGAAAAACTGTTTTTT.

The chain is built from TRBV5-4 and TRBJ2-1; 13 positions match TRBD2. Germline CDR1 SGHNT, CDR2 YYREEE (reference sequence). Germline trimming cut 0 bases from V and 8 bases from J; bases unmatched to any gene: 8. The CDR3 contains 17 residues. The CDR3 DNA reads as TGTGCCAGCAGCTTGGAACTAGCGGGGGGGCCAGGGGATGAGCAGTTCTTC. Translated, it gives CASSLELAGGPGDEQFF.

The chain employs TRBV5-1 and TRBJ2-6; no definite D call. V lost 3 bases and J 0 bases, leaving 10 bases between the germline ends. This CDR3 is 16 amino acids long. Per germline, CDR1 SGHRS and CDR2 YFSETQ. CDR3 sequence reads: CASSYYFGSGANVLTF. CDR3 DNA sequence: TGCGCCAGCAGCTACTACTTTGGCTCTGGGGCCAACGTCCTGACTTTC.

The chain uses TRBV29-1 and TRBJ2-7; TRBD1 is a possible D gene (5 bases). The CDR3 totals 14 residues. Germline CDR1 is SQVTM and CDR2 is ANQGSEA. The V end lost 3 bases, the J end lost 3 bases, and 15 bases lay between the germline ends. The CDR3 region has the DNA TGCAGCGTTGAGGATGGCCCTAGGGGCTACGAGCAGTACTTC. Translating gives CSVEDGPRGYEQYF.

The rearrangement joins TRBV19 to TRBJ2-2; TRBD1 might be the D (6 bases). The CDR3 is 16 residues long. CDR1 and CDR2 from the germline V gene are LNHDA and SQIVND (reference sequence). V was cut by 2 bases and J by 0 bases, with 10 bases left in between. DNA for the CDR3: TGTGCCAGTAGTATATTACAGGGCGCGAACACCGGGGAGCTGTTTTTT. Translation gives CASSILQGANTGELFF.

The chain employs TRBV28 and TRBJ2-4; 7 positions match TRBD1. The germline V gene encodes CDR1 MDHEN and CDR2 SYDVKM. The CDR3 totals 17 residues. The ends lost 6 bases at V and 0 bases at J; junction bases unmatched: 11. The CDR3 spells CASSPEQGRLAKNIQYF. In DNA, the CDR3 is TGTGCCAGCAGCCCTGAACAGGGGCGACTAGCCAAAAACATTCAGTACTTC.

This clone appeared once. This chain links TRBV4-1 with TRBJ2-1; 7 positions match TRBD1. Germline V lookup: CDR1 MGHRA, CDR2 YSYEKL. This CDR3 spans 19 amino acids. The V and J ends lost 0 bases and 0 bases, in that order; junction bases with no gene match: 11. CDR3 residues: CASSQDPGTASSSYNEQFF. The CDR3 DNA follows: TGCGCCAGCAGCCAAGATCCCGGGACAGCATCGAGCTCCTACAATGAGCAGTTCTTC.

The chain is built from TRBV7-2 and TRBJ2-7; 9 positions agree with TRBD2. Losses at the gene ends were 4 bases for V and 0 bases for J; bases not matched to a gene: 7. The CDR3 runs to 16 residues. The V gene's germline CDR1 is SGHTA and CDR2 FQGNSA. The CDR3 reads CASSSAGGGISYEQYF. For the CDR3, the DNA is TGTGCCAGCAGCTCCGCGGGAGGGGGCATCTCCTACGAGCAGTACTTC. The full variable domain, rest sourced from reference TRBV7-2 and TRBJ2-7, is GAGVSQSPSNKVTEKGKDVELRCDPISGHTALYWYRQSLGQGLEFLIYFQGNSAPDKSGLPSDRFSAERTGGSVSTLTIQRTQQEDSAVYLCASSSAGGGISYEQYFGPGTRLTVT.

The chain couples TRBV6-6 to TRBJ1-4, with unresolved D. V shed 8 bases and J shed 7 bases, with 23 bases lying between them. In germline, CDR1 is MNHNY, CDR2 SVGAGI (reference sequence). The CDR3 has 16 residues. The CDR3 sequence is CASPRAQGRLGEKLFF. The CDR3 DNA is TGTGCCAGCCCTCGGGCACAAGGTCGTCTTGGTGAAAAACTGTTTTTT.

This chain uses TRBV5-6 with TRBJ2-2; 9 nucleotides line up with TRBD1. From germline, CDR1 is SGHDT and CDR2 YYEEEE. The V segment lost 1 base and the J segment 4 bases; nucleotides outside the gene matches: 11. The CDR3 totals 18 residues. This chain's CDR3 is CASSLLGSGQGLTGELFF. The CDR3 region has the DNA TGTGCCAGCAGCTTGTTGGGGTCGGGACAGGGCCTCACCGGGGAGCTGTTTTTT.

This sequence joins TRBV7-2 and TRBJ1-2; D ambiguous. With 5 bases removed from V and 3 bases from J, the gap between germline ends came to 13 bases. This CDR3 comprises 14 residues. Germline V gives CDR1 SGHTA, CDR2 FQGNSA. In DNA form, the CDR3 reads TGTGCCAGCAGCCTCGCCGGAGGAGACTATGGCTACACCTTC. It codes for CASSLAGGDYGYTF.

The chain combines TRBV5-4 with TRBJ1-5; D gene unclear. Germline lookup yields CDR1 SGHNT and CDR2 YYREEE (reference sequence). The CDR3 consists of 15 residues. V dropped 0 bases and J dropped 5 bases, with 12 bases sitting between them. CDR3: CASSLGTAGDQPQHF. CDR3 nucleotides: TGTGCCAGCAGCTTGGGGACCGCTGGCGATCAGCCCCAGCATTTT. The whole variable domain, remainder taken from reference TRBV5-4 and TRBJ1-5, is ETGVTQSPTHLIKTRGQQVTLRCSSQSGHNTVSWYQQALGQGPQFIFQYYREEENGRGNFPPRFSGLQFPNYSSELNVNALELDDSALYLCASSLGTAGDQPQHFGDGTRLSIL.

This chain joins TRBV6-6 and TRBJ1-6, with TRBD1 as a possible D gene (5 bases). The CDR3 length is 16 residues. CDR1 is MNHNY, CDR2 SVGAGI, per germline (reference sequence). Trimming pared 0 bases from V and 6 bases from J, leaving 12 bases between. CDR3 coding DNA: TGTGCCAGCAGTTACTCGATCCCCGGGGGTAATTCACCCCTCCACTTT. This codes for CASSYSIPGGNSPLHF.

The chain has TRBV9 and TRBJ2-1; D is uncertain. This CDR3 is 15 amino acids long. Germline V gene lookup returns CDR1 SGDLS and CDR2 YYNGEE. The germline V and J ends were trimmed by 4 bases and 2 bases, with 13 bases remaining between them. CDR3 nucleotide sequence: TGTGCCAGCAGCCCTCGTGGTAAGGCCTACAATGAGCAGTTCTTC. Amino acid sequence: CASSPRGKAYNEQFF.

The chain employs TRBV5-6 and TRBJ1-2; 8 bases line up with TRBD1. The V gene end was trimmed by 4 bases and the J gene end by 4 bases; junction bases not matched to a gene: 6. Germline V gives CDR1 SGHDT, CDR2 YYEEEE. There are 14 residues in the CDR3. CDR3 sequence: CASSTGQGGYGYTF. As DNA, the CDR3 is TGTGCCAGCAGCACCGGACAGGGAGGCTATGGCTACACCTTC.

This chain uses TRBV9 with TRBJ1-4, with unresolved D. The CDR3 is 14 residues long. Trimming shortened V by 2 bases and J by 5 bases, and 10 bases separated the two germline ends. The germline CDR1 and CDR2 sequences are SGDLS and YYNGEE. CDR3 residues: CASSVGQENEKLFF. The CDR3 DNA reads as TGTGCCAGCAGCGTCGGTCAAGAGAATGAAAAACTGTTTTTT. The full variable domain, rest sourced from reference TRBV9 and TRBJ1-4, is DSGVTQTPKHLITATGQRVTLRCSPRSGDLSVYWYQQSLDQGLQFLIQYYNGEERAKGNILERFSAQQFPDLHSELNLSSLELGDSALYFCASSVGQENEKLFFGSGTQLSVL.

The V call is TRBV19, the J call TRBJ1-5, with no clear D. The CDR3 consists of 16 residues. Trimming stripped 2 bases from V and 7 bases from J, with 18 bases between. Germline lookup yields CDR1 LNHDA and CDR2 SQIVND (reference sequence). In DNA, the CDR3 is TGTGCCAGTAGTATACGCGGACGGGCAGGTGGGCAGCCCCAGCATTTT. It is translated as CASSIRGRAGGQPQHF. The full variable domain, with the rest looked up from reference TRBV19 and TRBJ1-5, is DGGITQSPKYLFRKEGQNVTLSCEQNLNHDAMYWYRQDPGQGLRLIYYSQIVNDFQKGDIAEGYSVSREKKESFPLTVTSAQKNPTAFYLCASSIRGRAGGQPQHFGDGTRLSIL.

The CDR3: CASSPQIEGANTGELFF. The CDR3 DNA reads TGTGCCAGCTCACCCCAAATTGAGGGGGCGAACACCGGGGAGCTGTTTTTT. The chain is built from TRBV18 and TRBJ2-2; D is perhaps TRBD1 (6 bases). From germline, CDR1 is KGHSH and CDR2 LQKENI. This CDR3 contains 17 residues. The ends were cut back, 3 bases at V and 0 bases at J, with 14 bases in the middle. The whole variable domain, remainder taken from reference TRBV18 and TRBJ2-2, is NAGVMQNPRHLVRRRGQEARLRCSPMKGHSHVYWYRQLPEEGLKFMVYLQKENIIDESGMPKERFSAEFPKEGPSILRIQQVVRGDSAAYFCASSPQIEGANTGELFFGEGSRLTVL.

This clone was detected once. The rearrangement uses TRBV19 and TRBJ1-6; 7 bases are a match to TRBD1. V was pared by 0 bases and J by 9 bases, with 2 bases of the junction left unmatched. CDR1 and CDR2 from the germline V gene are LNHDA and SQIVND (reference sequence). The CDR3 has 14 amino acids. CDR3 coding DNA: TGTGCCAGTAGTATAGATGGGACAGTTTCACCCCTCCACTTT. It translates to CASSIDGTVSPLHF.

V usage is TRBV6-5 and J usage is TRBJ2-7; no firm D call. V was clipped by 2 bases and J by 6 bases, with 17 bases between them. Per the germline V gene, CDR1 is MNHEY and CDR2 is SVGAGI. CDR3 length equals 15 residues. CDR3 sequence (DNA): TGTGCCAGCAGTTACCTGGGGTATCCCCCTCTCGAGCAGTACTTC. It is translated as CASSYLGYPPLEQYF.

This rearrangement joins TRBV2 to TRBJ1-5; D remains ambiguous. V lost 3 bases and J 4 bases, leaving 10 bases between the germline ends. The germline gives CDR1 SNHLY, CDR2 FYNNEI. The CDR3 sequence is 14 residues long. The CDR3: CASSDTFRNQPQHF. CDR3 in DNA: TGTGCCAGCAGTGACACGTTCCGAAATCAGCCCCAGCATTTT.

This rearrangement joins TRBV2 to TRBJ2-5; D unclear. The V gene lost 3 bases and the J gene lost 6 bases, with 14 bases spanning the gap. Looked up from germline, CDR1 is SNHLY and CDR2 is FYNNEI. The CDR3 is made up of 14 amino acids. This chain's CDR3 is CASSDFMVGQTQYF. Here the CDR3 DNA reads TGTGCCAGCAGTGATTTCATGGTGGGTCAGACCCAGTACTTC.

The rearrangement uses TRBV30 and TRBJ1-2, with 8 nucleotides matching TRBD1. With 0 bases clipped from V and 6 bases from J, the junction kept 6 bases outside the gene matches. The CDR3 spans 14 residues. Looked up from germline, CDR1 is GTSNPN and CDR2 is SVGIG (reference sequence). CDR3 nucleotides: TGTGCCTGGAGTGTACACCAGGGGGCGGATGGCTACACCTTC. The encoded protein is CAWSVHQGADGYTF.

CDR3 DNA sequence: TGTGCCAGCAGTTTATGGGTAGGGACAGGTTTGTACGAGCAGTACTTC. Its protein product is CASSLWVGTGLYEQYF. The chain is built from TRBV27 and TRBJ2-7, with 8 bases identical to TRBD1. The CDR3 covers 16 residues. V lost 1 base, J lost 4 bases, and 9 bases stayed unmatched. The germline V gene encodes CDR1 MNHEY and CDR2 SMNVEV (reference sequence).

The V and J genes are TRBV11-2 and TRBJ2-3; D is unclear. The CDR3 has 15 residues. CDR1 and CDR2 (germline): SGHAT, FQNNGV. V was clipped by 4 bases and J by 6 bases, with 17 bases between them. In DNA, the CDR3 is TGTGCCAGCAGCTCCGACACATACTCAGGCGATACGCAGTATTTT. Protein sequence: CASSSDTYSGDTQYF.

CDR3 nucleotides: TGCGCCAGTCGGGGGGACAACTATGGCTACACCTTC. Its protein product is CASRGDNYGYTF. The genes are TRBV4-1 and TRBJ1-2; weak D call: TRBD1 (5 bases). V lost 9 bases, J lost 2 bases, and 10 bases lay in between. CDR1 and CDR2 from the germline V gene are MGHRA and YSYEKL. The CDR3 runs 12 residues.

This clone was observed a few times. V is TRBV28 and J is TRBJ2-3; 8 bases agree with TRBD2. The V gene's germline CDR1 is MDHEN and CDR2 SYDVKM. V was pared by 6 bases and J by 3 bases, with 11 bases of the junction left unmatched. This CDR3 is 16 amino acids long. CDR3 residues: CASRPPPAGVTDTQYF. The CDR3 DNA reads as TGTGCCAGCAGACCCCCGCCAGCGGGGGTAACAGATACGCAGTATTTT.